This T cell receptor beta chain came from a study of metastatic and nonmetastatic thyroid tumors. Overall study context: Malignant and benign thyroid patients had repertoires compared in peripheral blood and tumor or nodule tissue.

Regarding this clone: The antigen remains undetermined. No conserved phenylalanine or tryptophan ends this CDR3, so it is likely a read error.

Thyroid surgery was preceded by no treatment in any patient. The germline gives CDR1 SNHLY, CDR2 FYNNEI. CDR3 length: 18 residues. V lost 5 bases to trimming and J lost 1 base; unmatched junction nucleotides: 8. As handled by the study authors: A distant-metastasis classifier for papillary thyroid cancer was built using CDR3 differences across clinicopathological groups. TCRdb re-called clones via MiXCR from the PCR reads. TCRdb's processing, not the authors', yielded these V and J calls. This sample yields roughly 46,000 clones, of which about 22% are seen a single time; roughly 3.2% belongs to the top ten. Study-level points and caveats: Significantly greater TCR beta diversity was reportedly found in malignant thyroid tumors than in benign nodules (in blood and tumor).

The specimen sequenced was blood. This sequence originates from a male donor with papillary thyroid cancer or a benign thyroid nodule (not recorded which). Some clones in this sample may be carry-over from other donors' samples. The J gene is TRBJ2-1, the V gene TRBV2; 13 bases agree with TRBD2. CDR3 coding DNA: TGTGCCAGCAGTAACCTAGGGACTAGCGGGATTTCCTACAATGAGCAGTTCCTC. The encoded protein is CASSNLGTSGISYNEQFL.